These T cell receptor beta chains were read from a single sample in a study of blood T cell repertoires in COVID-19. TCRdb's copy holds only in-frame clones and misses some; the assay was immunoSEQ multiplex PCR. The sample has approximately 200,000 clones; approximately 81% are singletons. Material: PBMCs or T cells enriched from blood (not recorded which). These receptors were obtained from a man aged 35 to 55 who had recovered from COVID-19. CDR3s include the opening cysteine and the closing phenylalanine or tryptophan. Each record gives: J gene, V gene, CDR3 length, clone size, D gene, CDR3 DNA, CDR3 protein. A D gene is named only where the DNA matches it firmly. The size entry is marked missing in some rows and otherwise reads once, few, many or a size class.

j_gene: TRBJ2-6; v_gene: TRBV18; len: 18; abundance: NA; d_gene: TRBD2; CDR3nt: TGTGCCAGCTCACCACAACGACTAGCGGGAGCTGGGGCCAACGTCCTGACTTTC; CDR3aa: CASSPQRLAGAGANVLTF
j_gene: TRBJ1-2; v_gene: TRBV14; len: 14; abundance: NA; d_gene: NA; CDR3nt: TGTGCCAGCAGCCAAGGTCGGCAGGGTAGGGGCTACACCTTC; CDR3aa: CASSQGRQGRGYTF
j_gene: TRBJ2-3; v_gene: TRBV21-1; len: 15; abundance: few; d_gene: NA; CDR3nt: TGTGCCAGCAGCAAAAAGGGGGGGAAAGCATATACGCAGTATTTT; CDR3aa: CASSKKGGKAYTQYF
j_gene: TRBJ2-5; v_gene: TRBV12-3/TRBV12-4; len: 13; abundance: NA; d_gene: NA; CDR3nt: TGTGCCAGCAGTTTAAGGGGGGGGGAGACCCAGTACTTC; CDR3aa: CASSLRGGETQYF
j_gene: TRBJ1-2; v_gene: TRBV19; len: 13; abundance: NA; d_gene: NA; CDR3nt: TGTGCCAGTAGTGCGGCGGTGAGCTATGGCTACACCTTC; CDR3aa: CASSAAVSYGYTF
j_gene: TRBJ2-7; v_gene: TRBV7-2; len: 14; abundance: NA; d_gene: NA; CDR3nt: TGTGCCAGCAGCTTACGACAAACCGTCTACGAGCAGTACTTC; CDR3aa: CASSLRQTVYEQYF
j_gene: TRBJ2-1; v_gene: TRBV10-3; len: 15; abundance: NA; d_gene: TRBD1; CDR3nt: TGTGCCATCAGAGAAGGGACAGGGGGCTACAATGAGCAGTTCTTC; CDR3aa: CAIREGTGGYNEQFF
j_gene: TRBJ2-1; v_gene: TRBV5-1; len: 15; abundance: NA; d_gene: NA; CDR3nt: TGCGCCAGCAGCTTGAGAGCGGGCCCCTACAATGAGCAGTTCTTC; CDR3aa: CASSLRAGPYNEQFF
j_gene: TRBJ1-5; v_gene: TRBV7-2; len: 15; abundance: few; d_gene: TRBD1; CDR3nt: TGTGCCAGCAGCCTAACCGCTTCAGGGGGGCAGCCCCAGCATTTT; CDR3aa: CASSLTASGGQPQHF
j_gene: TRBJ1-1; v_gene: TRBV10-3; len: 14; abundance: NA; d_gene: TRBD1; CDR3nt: TGTGCCATCAGTGAACAGGGGGAGTACACTGAAGCTTTCTTT; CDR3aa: CAISEQGEYTEAFF